The 13 T cell receptor beta chains in this list originate from one sample, sequenced in a study of shared clonotypes between healthy human individuals. This table comes from immunoSEQ multiplex PCR, and its TCRdb copy is limited to in-frame clones, with some not included. The sample contains nearly 750,000 clones, 72% of which appear only once. Sequencing used memory CD4+ T cells sorted from blood. This sample's subset: CD45RA-negative fraction. These receptors originate from a woman aged 30 to 39 in good health.

This clone was detected only a few times. The V gene is TRBV15, the J gene TRBJ1-2, with D uncertain. The CDR3 runs to 15 residues. Trimming cost V 1 base and J 5 bases, with 14 bases left between them. The germline CDR1 and CDR2 sequences are LNHNV and YYDKDF (reference sequence). CDR3 amino acids: CATSRVDRSYYGYTF. The CDR3 coding sequence is TGTGCCACCAGCAGAGTGGACCGCTCGTATTATGGCTACACCTTC. Using reference TRBV15 and TRBJ1-2 for the parts outside the CDR3, the full variable domain is DAMVIQNPRYQVTQFGKPVTLSCSQTLNHNVMYWYQQKSSQAPKLLFHYYDKDFNNEADTPDNFQSRRPNTSFCFLDIRSPGLGDTAMYLCATSRVDRSYYGYTFGSGTRLTVV.

The chain employs TRBV19 and TRBJ2-7, with a tentative D call TRBD2 (5 bases). The germline CDR1 and CDR2 sequences are LNHDA and SQIVND (reference sequence). V dropped 6 bases and J dropped 5 bases, with 11 bases sitting between them. CDR3 length: 12 amino acids. The CDR3: CASSPREDEQYF. The CDR3 DNA is TGTGCCAGTAGCCCTCGGGAAGACGAGCAGTACTTC.

This clone was seen only a few times. The genes are TRBV28 and TRBJ2-7, with D possibly being TRBD2 (5 bases). The CDR3 has 13 amino acids. The germline CDR1 and CDR2 sequences are MDHEN and SYDVKM. Trimming pared 3 bases from V and 2 bases from J, leaving 8 bases between. The CDR3 loop is CASSLPGTYEQYF. DNA for the CDR3: TGTGCCAGCAGTTTGCCGGGAACCTACGAGCAGTACTTC.

The chain has TRBV4-1 and TRBJ1-2; the D gene is possibly TRBD1 (6 bases). The CDR3 spans 14 residues. The germline V and J ends were trimmed by 5 bases and 4 bases, with 14 bases remaining between them. From germline, CDR1 is MGHRA and CDR2 YSYEKL. The CDR3, as DNA: TGCGCCAGCAGCAACCTAGGACAGCTCTATGGCTACACCTTC. It yields the protein CASSNLGQLYGYTF.

Written as DNA, the CDR3 is TGTGCCAGCTCACTCAGACAGGGCTACGAGCAGTACTTC. The encoded protein is CASSLRQGYEQYF. The rearrangement joins TRBV18 to TRBJ2-7, with TRBD1 matching 7 bases. Trimming took 4 bases from V and 3 from J; bases not matched to a gene: 3. The CDR3 extends over 13 amino acids. Germline V gene lookup returns CDR1 KGHSH and CDR2 LQKENI.

This clone has ten or more counts. Other DNA sequences in this specimen translate into the identical CDR3. This sequence joins TRBV6-5 and TRBJ1-6; no clear D gene. V was clipped by 6 bases and J by 0 bases, with 6 bases between them. Germline CDR1 and CDR2: MNHEY and SVGAGI. The CDR3 totals 14 residues. The CDR3 region has the DNA TGTGCCAGCAGCCGTAGCTCCTATAATTCACCCCTCCACTTT. This codes for CASSRSSYNSPLHF.

The genes are TRBV5-1 and TRBJ2-3; TRBD2 aligns across 13 bases. Per the germline V gene, CDR1 is SGHRS and CDR2 is YFSETQ. The CDR3 covers 17 residues. Unmatched junction bases numbered 8, after V lost 4 bases and J lost 3 bases. This CDR3 reads CASSQGGTSGTTDTQYF. The CDR3 region has the DNA TGCGCCAGCAGCCAGGGCGGGACTAGCGGGACGACAGATACGCAGTATTTT.

The V and J genes are TRBV7-3 and TRBJ2-1; either TRBD1 or TRBD2 may supply D (6 bases each). V dropped 5 bases and J dropped 7 bases, with 18 bases sitting between them. The CDR3 has 15 residues. Germline-derived CDR1 and CDR2 are SGHTA and FQGTGA. In DNA form, the CDR3 reads TGTGCCAGCAGCCCGACACAGGGACGGGGGAATGAGCAGTTCTTC. As protein: CASSPTQGRGNEQFF.

This rearrangement joins TRBV7-9 to TRBJ2-3; a weak D match, TRBD2 (6 bases). CDR1 is SEHNR, CDR2 FQNEAQ, per germline (reference sequence). The CDR3 runs to 15 residues. V gave up 7 bases and J gave up 6 bases, with 20 bases separating them. The CDR3 bases are TGTGCCAGCATCTCGTGGGTCGGAGGGGATGATACGCAGTATTTT. Protein product: CASISWVGGDDTQYF.

The J gene is TRBJ1-1, the V gene TRBV11-2, with TRBD1 matching 9 bases. V was pared by 4 bases and J by 2 bases, with 8 bases of the junction left unmatched. Per the germline V gene, CDR1 is SGHAT and CDR2 is FQNNGV. The CDR3 is made up of 16 amino acids. The CDR3 loop is CASSSLRTGVNTEAFF. CDR3 DNA sequence: TGTGCCAGCAGCTCTCTCCGGACAGGGGTAAACACTGAAGCTTTCTTT.

This clone was counted ten times or more. The chain is built from TRBV10-3 and TRBJ2-3; 10 nucleotides agree with TRBD1. CDR1 and CDR2 from the germline V gene are ENHRY and SYGVKD. V was pared by 5 bases and J by 6 bases, with 5 bases of the junction left unmatched. This CDR3 has 14 amino acids. CDR3 protein: CAISPGQGWDTQYF. In DNA form, the CDR3 reads TGTGCCATCAGTCCGGGACAGGGGTGGGATACGCAGTATTTT.

The chain couples TRBV18 to TRBJ1-1; D unresolved. The V and J ends lost 1 base and 0 bases respectively, with 12 bases between them. CDR1 and CDR2 from the germline V gene are KGHSH and LQKENI. This CDR3 is built from 16 residues. CDR3 sequence (DNA): TGTGCCAGCTCACCACGAGTTGGAAACATGAACACTGAAGCTTTCTTT. It encodes CASSPRVGNMNTEAFF.

The chain couples TRBV18 to TRBJ2-7; 10 bases fit TRBD1. Germline V gene data show CDR1 as KGHSH and CDR2 as LQKENI. The trim removed 2 bases at V and 4 bases at J, leaving 5 bases unmatched. The CDR3 is made up of 15 amino acids. The CDR3 region is CASSPVGTGVYEQYF. The DNA of the CDR3 is TGTGCCAGCTCACCAGTCGGGACAGGGGTGTACGAGCAGTACTTC.